A single sample gave rise to the 17 T cell receptor beta chains below, sequenced in a study of post-analysis software for immune sequencing data. Study conclusions and caveats: Comparison of patients with controls showed 4 to 6 TRBV segments more frequent in patients, TRBV5-6, TRBV5-1 and TRBV20-1 among them.

Each TCR beta cDNA library carried unique molecular identifiers. MiXCR was run by TCRdb on the PCR reads, yielding one entry per CDR3 protein. The sample lists fewer than 550,000 distinct CDR3 sequences, around a third occurring once. These TCRs are of unknown antigen specificity. Material for sequencing was blood. These receptors were obtained from a girl under 18 with multiple sclerosis.

The chain combines TRBV12-3 or TRBV12-4 with TRBJ1-1, with TRBD1 matching over 8 bases. Unmatched junction bases numbered 7, after V lost 6 bases and J lost 10 bases. CDR3 length: 12 amino acids. The CDR3 protein is CASSVTGGTAFF. CDR3 nucleotides: TGTGCCAGCAGCGTTACAGGGGGGACAGCTTTCTTT.

This clonotype occurred a few times. The genes are TRBV20-1 and TRBJ2-3, with TRBD2 identical over 9 bases. Germline V gene data show CDR1 as DFQATT and CDR2 as SNEGSKA (reference sequence). The V gene end was trimmed by 5 bases and the J gene end by 7 bases; junction bases not matched to a gene: 10. CDR3 length: 14 residues. CDR3: CSAQFVAGDYTQYF. CDR3 DNA: TGCAGTGCTCAGTTCGTAGCGGGGGACTATACGCAGTATTTT.

The sample holds a few counts of this clonotype. The chain uses TRBV10-1 and TRBJ1-1, with D unclear. The V end was cut by 8 bases, the J end by 4 bases, with 14 bases between. The germline V gene has CDR1 WNHNN and CDR2 SYGVQD (reference sequence). This CDR3 has 13 amino acids. This chain's CDR3 is CASQSQFGTEAFF. The CDR3 region has the DNA TGCGCCAGCCAGAGCCAATTTGGCACTGAAGCTTTCTTT.

The V gene is TRBV6-6, the J gene TRBJ2-7; D perhaps matches TRBD2 (6 bases). Germline assignment: CDR1 MNHNY and CDR2 SVGAGI (reference sequence). The germline V and J ends were trimmed by 4 bases and 4 bases, with 17 bases remaining between them. CDR3 length equals 15 residues. The CDR3 region has the DNA TGTGCCAGCAGTTCAGGGCCTGGGGGGTCGTACGAGCAGTACTTC. This encodes CASSSGPGGSYEQYF.

The genes are TRBV12-3 or TRBV12-4 and TRBJ2-5; D not certain. This CDR3 is 14 amino acids long. V dropped 7 bases and J dropped 1 base, with 13 bases sitting between them. The CDR3 is CASNPGSRQETQYF. The CDR3 DNA follows: TGTGCCAGCAACCCCGGCAGCCGCCAAGAGACCCAGTACTTC.

This clonotype was picked up a small number of times. The genes are TRBV6-1 and TRBJ1-1, with 7 bases lining up with TRBD1. CDR1 MNHNS and CDR2 SASEGT come from the germline V gene. This CDR3 is built from 15 residues. With 2 bases clipped from V and 3 bases from J, the junction kept 6 bases outside the gene matches. The CDR3 region is CASSETGASDTEAFF. CDR3 bases: TGTGCCAGCAGTGAAACAGGGGCGAGCGACACTGAAGCTTTCTTT.

This clonotype was seen only a few times. This chain connects TRBV6-1 to TRBJ1-6; D perhaps matches TRBD1 (6 bases). The germline V and J ends were trimmed by 8 bases and 6 bases, with 17 bases remaining between them. The CDR3 has 15 amino acids. The germline CDR1 and CDR2 sequences are MNHNS and SASEGT. This chain's CDR3 is CASGGAGAVNSPLHF. DNA of the CDR3: TGTGCCAGCGGTGGGGCAGGGGCGGTTAATTCACCCCTCCACTTT.

This chain joins TRBV7-8 and TRBJ1-2; 9 bases are shared with TRBD1. The V segment lost 0 bases and the J segment 7 bases; nucleotides outside the gene matches: 6. Germline CDR1 reads SGHVS; CDR2 reads FQNEAQ. The CDR3 contains 15 residues. CDR3 amino acids: CASSLAGTGLSGYTF. CDR3 coding DNA: TGTGCCAGCAGCTTAGCGGGGACAGGGCTGAGTGGCTACACCTTC.

The chain couples TRBV24-1 to TRBJ2-5; D ambiguous. CDR1 and CDR2 from the germline V gene are KGHDR and SFDVKD. The CDR3 is made up of 12 amino acids. V lost 5 bases to trimming and J lost 5 bases, with 8 bases between them. The DNA for the CDR3 is TGTGCCACCAGTGGCGTATTGGAGACCCAGTACTTC. Its protein is CATSGVLETQYF.

This clonotype showed up just a few times. The genes are TRBV6-2 or TRBV6-3 and TRBJ1-5, with D uncertain. The CDR3 consists of 13 residues. V gave up 6 bases and J gave up 0 bases, with 6 bases separating them. Germline V gene lookup returns CDR1 MNHEY and CDR2 SVGEGT. CDR3 amino acids: CASRLFSNQPQHF. The CDR3, as DNA: TGTGCCAGCAGACTTTTTAGCAATCAGCCCCAGCATTTT.

This rearrangement joins TRBV6-5 to TRBJ1-4; D is uncertain. Deletions cut 0 bases from V and 3 bases from J, with 5 bases between. CDR1 MNHEY and CDR2 SVGAGI come from the germline V gene. This CDR3 has 14 residues. The CDR3 DNA reads as TGTGCCAGCAGTTACTCGTTGCCTAATGAAAAACTGTTTTTT. Amino acids: CASSYSLPNEKLFF.

V and J are TRBV3-1 and TRBJ1-2; D is unclear. Trimming stripped 4 bases from V and 0 bases from J, with 12 bases between. The CDR3 covers 15 residues. Germline CDR1 and CDR2: LGHDT and YNNKEL (reference sequence). This CDR3 is CASSPQPRTNYGYTF. The CDR3 coding sequence is TGTGCCAGCAGCCCGCAGCCCCGAACTAACTATGGCTACACCTTC. Using reference TRBV3-1 and TRBJ1-2 for the parts outside the CDR3, the full variable domain is DTAVSQTPKYLVTQMGNDKSIKCEQNLGHDTMYWYKQDSKKFLKIMFSYNNKELIINETVPNRFSPKSPDKAHLNLHINSLELGDSAVYFCASSPQPRTNYGYTFGSGTRLTVV.

The chain carries TRBV3-1 and TRBJ2-2, with D uncertain. Trimming stripped 11 bases from V and 5 bases from J, with 27 bases between. The CDR3 has 17 amino acids. CDR1 and CDR2 from the germline V gene are LGHDT and YNNKEL (reference sequence). CDR3 protein: CAGPKGRSLKRTGELFF. CDR3 in DNA: TGTGCCGGCCCCAAAGGACGGAGCCTTAAGAGGACCGGGGAGCTGTTTTTT.

This clonotype occurred a few times. A read error may produce the germline difference seen at one junction end. The chain couples TRBV28 to TRBJ2-1, with 11 bases aligning to TRBD2. The CDR3 has 14 residues. Germline values: CDR1 MDHEN, CDR2 SYDVKM. As DNA, the CDR3 is TGTGCCGTCCGGGGGACTAGCGGATACAGTGAGCAGTTCTTC. This translates into CAVRGTSGYSEQFF.

This clonotype was observed a few times. The V gene is TRBV5-1, the J gene TRBJ2-3, with a weak D call TRBD2 (5 bases). Trimming left V 1 base short and J 2 bases short, with 11 bases between. Germline V gene sequence: CDR1 SGHRS, CDR2 YFSETQ. The CDR3 sequence is 15 residues long. As DNA, the CDR3 is TGCGCCAGCAGCTTGAACGGACTCACCACAGATACGCAGTATTTT. Amino acid sequence: CASSLNGLTTDTQYF.

This chain links TRBV11-2 with TRBJ1-2, with D possibly TRBD1 on 5 matching bases. Germline-derived CDR1 and CDR2 are SGHAT and FQNNGV. The CDR3 runs to 16 residues. V was trimmed by 4 bases and J by 3 bases, leaving 18 bases between them. The CDR3 here is CASSSPGGVGHYGYTF. The CDR3 DNA is TGTGCCAGCAGCTCCCCGGGAGGGGTGGGCCACTATGGCTACACCTTC.

The chain combines TRBV11-2 with TRBJ2-1, with D possibly being TRBD2 (6 bases). V lost 0 bases to trimming and J lost 6 bases, with 15 bases between them. The CDR3 extends over 16 amino acids. Germline assignment: CDR1 SGHAT and CDR2 FQNNGV. The CDR3 DNA is TGTGCCAGCAGCTTAGATCTGGATAGGAGGGGCAATGAGCAGTTCTTC. This translates into CASSLDLDRRGNEQFF.